This record concerns one T cell receptor beta chain sequence. The data were taken from a study of blood T cell repertoires in COVID-19. The data were produced by immunoSEQ multiplex PCR, yet TCRdb's version contains in-frame clones alone and is incomplete. There are roughly 230,000 clones in the sample; about 85% occur only once, and just over 6.5% lies in the top ten. V dropped 1 base and J dropped 0 bases, with 10 bases sitting between them. Germline V gives CDR1 SGHAT, CDR2 FQNNGV. The CDR3 sequence is 16 residues long. The V call is TRBV11-2, the J call TRBJ1-3, with D possibly being TRBD1 (6 bases). The receptor's source is a woman between 50 and 59 years old who had been exposed to COVID-19. Source material: PBMCs or T cells enriched from blood (not recorded which). The CDR3 here is CASSLVTGISGNTIYF. CDR3 DNA sequence: TGTGCCAGCAGCTTAGTAACAGGGATCTCTGGAAACACCATATATTTT.